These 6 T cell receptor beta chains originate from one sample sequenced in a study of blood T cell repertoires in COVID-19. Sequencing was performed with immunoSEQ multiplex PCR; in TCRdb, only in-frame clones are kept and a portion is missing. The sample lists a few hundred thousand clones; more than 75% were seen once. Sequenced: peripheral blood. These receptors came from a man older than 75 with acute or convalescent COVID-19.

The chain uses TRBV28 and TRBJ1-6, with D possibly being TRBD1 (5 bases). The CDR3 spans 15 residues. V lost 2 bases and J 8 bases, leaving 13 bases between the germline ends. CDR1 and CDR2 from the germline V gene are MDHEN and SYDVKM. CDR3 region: CASSLEQGLYSPLHF. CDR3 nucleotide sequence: TGTGCCAGCAGTTTAGAGCAGGGCCTTTATTCACCCCTCCACTTT.

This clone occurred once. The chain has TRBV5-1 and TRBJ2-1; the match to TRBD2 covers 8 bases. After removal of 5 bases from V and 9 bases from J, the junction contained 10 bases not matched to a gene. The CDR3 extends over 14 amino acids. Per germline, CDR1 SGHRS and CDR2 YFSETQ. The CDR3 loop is CASRTGGAGGEQFF. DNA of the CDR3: TGCGCCAGCAGAACGGGTGGCGCGGGAGGTGAGCAGTTCTTC.

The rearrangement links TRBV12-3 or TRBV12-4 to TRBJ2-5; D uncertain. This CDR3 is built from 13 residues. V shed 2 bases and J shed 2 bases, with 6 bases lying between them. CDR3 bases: TGTGCCAGCAGTTTATCCACACAAGAGACCCAGTACTTC. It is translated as CASSLSTQETQYF.

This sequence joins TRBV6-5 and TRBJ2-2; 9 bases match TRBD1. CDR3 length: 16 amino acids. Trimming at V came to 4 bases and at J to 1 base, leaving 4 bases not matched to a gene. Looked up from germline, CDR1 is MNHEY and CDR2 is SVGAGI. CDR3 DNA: TGTGCCAGCAGTTTACCGGGACAGGGGAACACCGGGGAGCTGTTTTTT. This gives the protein CASSLPGQGNTGELFF.

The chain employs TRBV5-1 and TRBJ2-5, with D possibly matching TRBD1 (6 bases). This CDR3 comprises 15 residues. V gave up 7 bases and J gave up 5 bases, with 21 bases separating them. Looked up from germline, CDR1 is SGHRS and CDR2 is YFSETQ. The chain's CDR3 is CASGQEDSRRETQYF. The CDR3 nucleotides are TGCGCCAGCGGCCAAGAGGACAGCCGGCGGGAGACCCAGTACTTC.

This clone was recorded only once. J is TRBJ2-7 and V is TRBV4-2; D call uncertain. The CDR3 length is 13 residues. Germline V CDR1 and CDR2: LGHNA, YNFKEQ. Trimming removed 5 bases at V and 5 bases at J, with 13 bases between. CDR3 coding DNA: TGTGCCAGCAGCTCTCCCTCCAGTGACGAGCAGTACTTC. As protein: CASSSPSSDEQYF.